A selection of T cell receptor beta chains follows, all from one sample in a study of blood T cells in healthy people across ages. TCRdb analysed the 5' RACE reads with MiXCR anew, one entry per CDR3 protein. Of fewer than 700,000 distinct CDR3 sequences in the sample, under 55% were seen once. What was sequenced was blood. All receptors come from a man older than 75 in good health. CDR3s include the opening cysteine and the closing phenylalanine or tryptophan. Fields, in order: V gene, D gene, clone size, J gene, CDR3 length, CDR3 protein, CDR3 DNA. A D gene is named only where the DNA matches it firmly. Size is omitted from some rows. Given values are once, few, many or a class for expanded clones.

>TRBV9|.|few|TRBJ2-1|15
CASSVRGLAEGQQFF
TGTGCCAGCAGCGTACGGGGACTGGCCGAGGGGCAGCAGTTCTTC
>TRBV4-1|.|.|TRBJ2-4|16
CASSQEGVRNGDIQYF
TGCGCCAGCAGCCAAGAGGGGGTGAGGAATGGTGACATTCAGTACTTC
>TRBV20-1|TRBD2|once|TRBJ2-7|15
CSARETRGAHYEQYF
TGCAGTGCTAGAGAGACGCGGGGGGCCCATTACGAGCAGTACTTC
>TRBV27|TRBD1|once|TRBJ2-7|14
CASSFTGGLYEQYF
TGTGCCAGCAGTTTCACAGGGGGGCTCTACGAGCAGTACTTC
>TRBV6-5|.|.|TRBJ2-5|15
CASSPPAPAQETQYF
TGTGCCAGCAGTCCCCCCGCCCCCGCTCAAGAGACCCAGTACTTC
>TRBV20-1|.|once|TRBJ1-5|12
CSARVSQQPQHF
TGCAGTGCTAGAGTTTCCCAGCAGCCCCAGCATTTT
>TRBV6-6|TRBD2|many|TRBJ2-4|17
CASRAWTSGRAGDIQYF
TGTGCCAGCAGGGCTTGGACTAGCGGGAGGGCCGGGGACATTCAGTACTTC
>TRBV27|.|.|TRBJ1-2|16
CASSLIPRGAHYGYTF
TGTGCCAGCAGTCTCATCCCCCGGGGGGCGCACTATGGCTACACCTTC
>TRBV20-1|.|few|TRBJ1-2|14
CSARDLGHDDGYTF
TGCAGTGCTAGAGATTTGGGACATGATGATGGCTACACCTTC
>TRBV5-1|.|.|TRBJ2-7|14
CANSFEGLASEQYF
TGCGCCAACAGCTTCGAAGGGCTAGCGAGCGAGCAGTACTTC
>TRBV27|.|.|TRBJ2-1|15
CAKEGGPRSYNEQFF
TGTGCCAAAGAGGGGGGGCCGCGCTCCTACAATGAGCAGTTCTTC
>TRBV13|.|.|TRBJ2-2|14
CASSSLGNTGELFF
TGTGCCAGCAGCTCGTTAGGAAACACCGGGGAGCTGTTTTTT
>TRBV7-9|.|.|TRBJ1-1|13
CASNAGVYTEAFF
TGTGCCAGCAATGCGGGGGTCTACACTGAAGCTTTCTTT
>TRBV4-1|.|.|TRBJ2-5|17
CASSQATGTPGRKTQYF
TGCGCCAGCAGCCAAGCCACCGGGACTCCGGGGCGAAAGACCCAGTACTTC
>TRBV29-1|.|many|TRBJ2-1|12
CSAEDKGVEQFF
TGCAGCGCCGAGGATAAGGGTGTTGAGCAGTTCTTC
>TRBV10-3|.|.|TRBJ1-5|13
CAISDGSNQPQHF
TGTGCCATCAGTGATGGCAGCAATCAGCCCCAGCATTTT
>TRBV2|TRBD1|.|TRBJ1-2|15
CASRGLDRDNYGYTF
TGTGCCAGCAGAGGTCTAGACAGGGACAACTATGGCTACACCTTC
>TRBV4-2|TRBD2|.|TRBJ2-3|15
CASSPTSGRGQMQYF
TGTGCCAGCAGCCCAACTAGCGGGAGGGGACAGATGCAGTATTTT
>TRBV20-1|.|many|TRBJ2-7|15
CSASFRQPGSYEQYF
TGCAGTGCTTCGTTCAGACAACCAGGTTCCTACGAGCAGTACTTC
>TRBV25-1|.|once|TRBJ2-1|13
CASSEYGANEQFF
TGTGCCAGCAGTGAATATGGAGCCAATGAGCAGTTCTTC
>TRBV6-5|TRBD1|many|TRBJ1-1|14
CASRTSGGNTEAFF
TGTGCCAGCAGGACTTCAGGGGGCAACACTGAAGCTTTCTTT
>TRBV5-1|TRBD1|.|TRBJ1-1|16
CASSAGQGAVNTEAFF
TGCGCCAGCAGCGCTGGACAGGGGGCCGTCAACACTGAAGCTTTCTTT
>TRBV29-1|.|.|TRBJ1-2|12
CSVDTGPGGYTF
TGCAGCGTTGACACAGGGCCTGGTGGCTACACCTTC
>TRBV5-1|TRBD1|.|TRBJ2-2|15
CASRNRDRETGELFF
TGCGCCAGCCGGAACCGGGACAGGGAGACCGGGGAGCTGTTTTTT
>TRBV5-6|.|once|TRBJ2-5|12
CASTKGRETQYF
TGTGCCAGCACCAAGGGGCGGGAGACCCAGTACTTC
>TRBV20-1|.|.|TRBJ1-5|12
CSAPRPGWPQHF
TGCAGTGCTCCTAGACCTGGGTGGCCCCAGCATTTT
>TRBV6-6|.|many|TRBJ2-5|14
CASSPGVGRETQYF
TGTGCCAGCAGCCCGGGGGTAGGCAGGGAGACCCAGTACTTC
>TRBV20-1|TRBD2|.|TRBJ2-3|15
CSAAKAGGSTDTRYF
TGCAGTGCTGCTAAAGCGGGAGGGAGCACAGATACGCGGTATTTT
>TRBV6-5|.|.|TRBJ2-1|16
CASRRSSVSSCSEQFF
TGTGCCAGCAGACGCTCTAGCGTCTCCTCCTGCAGTGAGCAGTTCTTC
>TRBV29-1|.|few|TRBJ2-5|14
CSAGASLRGETQYF
TGCAGCGCAGGGGCATCACTTAGGGGGGAGACCCAGTACTTC
>TRBV28|.|.|TRBJ2-3|14
CASTLGQYTDTQYF
TGTGCCAGCACCCTAGGACAGTACACAGATACGCAGTATTTT
>TRBV29-1|.|.|TRBJ2-7|11
CSGGGVGEQYF
TGCAGCGGTGGTGGGGTGGGAGAGCAGTACTTC
>TRBV6-6|.|.|TRBJ1-3|15
CASSYSVGHGNTIYF
TGTGCCAGCAGTTACTCCGTGGGGCACGGAAACACCATATATTTT
>TRBV7-3|.|.|TRBJ2-3|14
CASSARKGADTQYF
TGTGCCAGCAGCGCTAGGAAGGGGGCAGATACGCAGTATTTT
>TRBV4-3|TRBD1|.|TRBJ1-6|16
CASSQLGQGINSPLHF
TGCGCCAGCAGCCAGTTAGGACAGGGAATTAATTCACCCCTCCACTTT
>TRBV6-6|.|few|TRBJ2-1|14
CASSYSIWEYEQFF
TGTGCCAGCAGTTACTCGATTTGGGAGTATGAGCAGTTCTTC
>TRBV24-1|.|once|TRBJ2-2|16
CATSDPGTGNTGELFF
TGTGCCACCAGTGATCCTGGGACTGGGAACACCGGGGAGCTGTTTTTT
>TRBV9|.|.|TRBJ2-3|15
CASSGGHQITDTQYF
TGTGCCAGCAGCGGGGGACATCAAATCACAGATACGCAGTATTTT
>TRBV28|TRBD1|.|TRBJ2-5|14
CASSSGQGVWEQYF
TGTGCCAGCAGCTCGGGACAGGGTGTGTGGGAGCAGTACTTC
>TRBV6-5|.|few|TRBJ2-7|16
CAGSFGPNGFSYEQYF
TGTGCCGGCAGTTTTGGCCCTAACGGGTTCTCCTACGAGCAGTACTTC
>TRBV20-1|TRBD2|.|TRBJ2-7|15
CSARDGTSGVKEQYF
TGCAGTGCTAGAGACGGGACTAGCGGAGTCAAGGAGCAGTACTTC
>TRBV5-1|.|.|TRBJ1-6|15
CASSLVPGYNSPLHF
TGCGCCAGCAGCTTGGTACCAGGCTATAATTCACCCCTCCACTTT
>TRBV27|.|few|TRBJ2-1|15
CASSPRRDVLNEQFF
TGTGCCAGCAGCCCCCGTAGGGACGTCCTCAATGAGCAGTTCTTC
>TRBV12-3/TRBV12-4|.|few|TRBJ2-5|14
CASSLRRVQETQYF
TGTGCCAGCAGTTTGCGAAGGGTCCAAGAGACCCAGTACTTC